The rows below give T cell receptor beta chains drawn from one sample of a study of control samples from healthy donors and cancer patients. The table came from immunoSEQ multiplex PCR; TCRdb's copy has only in-frame clones and leaves some out. This table holds around 250,000 clones, more than 65% found once. Sequencing input: PBMCs. These receptors came from a woman aged 55 to 70 with lung cancer. CDR3s leave out the opening cysteine and the closing phenylalanine or tryptophan. D genes are given only for firm matches. Rows give clone size only sometimes, using once, few, many, or a class for an expanded clone.

size	D	J	V	CDR3
NA	TRBD1	TRBJ2-7	TRBV2	ASSEMRTGGREQY
NA	NA	TRBJ2-1	TRBV6-2/TRBV6-3	ASSYAASWGVQYNEQF
NA	TRBD2	TRBJ2-1	TRBV19	ASSIAGGPVEQF
NA	NA	TRBJ1-4	TRBV5-6	ASSAFGGKLF
NA	NA	TRBJ1-1	TRBV3-1/TRBV3-2	ASSRLEGVAF
NA	TRBD1	TRBJ1-1	TRBV28	ASSFTGGRTEAF
NA	TRBD2	TRBJ2-3	TRBV3-1/TRBV3-2	ASRARGGTDTQY
NA	NA	TRBJ2-7	TRBV10-3	AIGRTDSYEQY
NA	NA	TRBJ1-2	TRBV5-1	ASSLPGDYGYT
NA	NA	TRBJ2-7	TRBV2	ASSERTESYEQY
NA	TRBD1	TRBJ1-5	TRBV27	ASSPGTGGDQPQH
NA	NA	TRBJ1-1	TRBV10-3	AISVQGPTLEAF
NA	TRBD1	TRBJ1-5	TRBV6-1	ASSEAGQGVYSNQPQH
NA	NA	TRBJ2-7	TRBV5-4	ASSLMGYEQY
NA	NA	TRBJ1-3	TRBV5-1	ASSLVTDGNTIY
NA	NA	TRBJ1-1	TRBV5-1	ASSASGQLNTEAF
NA	TRBD2	TRBJ2-3	TRBV6-5	ASRSGGGFEDTQY
NA	TRBD1	TRBJ1-1	TRBV3-1/TRBV3-2	ASSHGTVNTEAF
NA	NA	TRBJ2-5	TRBV2	ASSVDSVETQY
few	NA	TRBJ1-3	TRBV2	ASSLFGGSGNTIY
NA	NA	TRBJ1-1	TRBV29-1	SVGFLGNTEAF
NA	TRBD2	TRBJ2-7	TRBV28	ASRGTSGGPSYEQY
once	NA	TRBJ1-5	TRBV30	AWGPTGLQPQH
NA	TRBD2	TRBJ2-5	TRBV7-8	ASSLYPRGGETQY
NA	NA	TRBJ1-2	TRBV19	ASSVDAAVNYGYT
NA	NA	TRBJ1-2	TRBV5-1	ASTVGTTNYGYT
NA	NA	TRBJ1-2	TRBV24-1	ATSDSKVPHYGYT
NA	TRBD2	TRBJ2-1	TRBV27	ASRIEGGDNEQF
NA	NA	TRBJ1-4	TRBV24-1	ATSDPNEGLGEKLF
NA	NA	TRBJ2-5	TRBV2	ASRKQVAQETQY
few	NA	TRBJ1-2	TRBV5-5	ASSLARGANYGYT
few	NA	TRBJ1-2	TRBV11-2	ASSRNRRGSYT
NA	TRBD2	TRBJ2-1	TRBV12-3/TRBV12-4	ASSLSSGGQEF
NA	NA	TRBJ1-1	TRBV5-6	ASSLVTGQNTEAF
NA	NA	TRBJ2-3	TRBV30	AWQLSAYQTAQY
NA	NA	TRBJ2-3	TRBV4-2	ASSPRLTDTQY
NA	TRBD2	TRBJ2-1	TRBV28	ASRMVAGLFNEQF
NA	NA	TRBJ1-6	TRBV4-1	ASSQAGRGRNSPLH
NA	TRBD2	TRBJ2-5	TRBV6-1	ASSEASSGGAFRETQY
NA	NA	TRBJ2-5	TRBV5-8	ASSLALVPTETQY
NA	NA	TRBJ1-5	TRBV19	ASSIGQPNQPQH
NA	TRBD1	TRBJ2-7	TRBV4-2	ASSQVAGTGSTYEQY
NA	TRBD1	TRBJ1-1	TRBV27	ASSLSQGVGTEAF
NA	TRBD1	TRBJ2-7	TRBV3-1/TRBV3-2	ASSWRDRAYEQY
NA	NA	TRBJ1-3	TRBV12-3/TRBV12-4	ASRQSASNTIY